This TCR beta chain emerged from a study of T cell changes during pregnancy in multiple sclerosis. Produced via immunoSEQ multiplex PCR; TCRdb's table is partial and in-frame only. The sample has about 40,000 clones; around 94% are singletons. The receptor comes from a female donor with multiple sclerosis, enrolled in a pregnancy study. Material: CD4+ T cells from peripheral blood mononuclear cells, obtained before pregnancy.

CDR3 sequence (DNA): TGTGCCAGCAGTTTGTCTAGATCCTACGAGCAGTACTTC. This gives the protein CASSLSRSYEQYF. This chain connects TRBV28 to TRBJ2-7; D is ambiguous. The V gene lost 3 bases and the J gene lost 1 base, with 7 bases spanning the gap. This CDR3 contains 13 residues. CDR1 is MDHEN and CDR2 is SYDVKM in the germline V gene.